This TCR beta chain was profiled in a study of T cell repertoires in cytomegalovirus infection. The overall study: Signatures in public TCR beta sequences pointed to both CMV infection and matching HLA type. General study results and limits: Of the TCR beta families, the public ones yielded a cumulative frequency that identified carriers of CMV plus the relevant HLA.

Germline V gives CDR1 SGDLS, CDR2 YYNGEE. There are 17 residues in the CDR3. The V and J ends lost 0 bases and 1 base, in that order; junction bases with no gene match: 6. TCRdb analysed the reads with MiXCR anew, one entry per CDR3 protein. The sample shows some 180,000 distinct CDR3 sequences, 8% to 10% of them seen only once. Comments on this clonotype: Its antigen is not known.

Sequencing was carried out using PBMCs. The chain links TRBV9 to TRBJ2-1, with 8 bases matching TRBD2. This TCR derives from a human donor in good health (CMV status not recorded). Some clones in this sample may be carry-over from other donors' samples. The CDR3 bases are TGTGCCAGCAGCGTAGGAAGCGCGGGGGGTTCCTACAATGAGCAGTTCTTC. Its translation: CASSVGSAGGSYNEQFF.